The rows below give T cell receptor beta chains drawn from one sample of a study of STAT3 mutations in large granular lymphocyte leukemia. Assay used: immunoSEQ multiplex PCR; TCRdb lists only in-frame clones, some missing. The sample carries tens of thousands of clones, approximately 83% recorded once. Sequences were obtained from peripheral blood mononuclear cells. Receptor source: a man in his sixties with T-cell large granular lymphocyte leukemia. Some clones in this sample may be carry-over from other donors' samples. Each CDR3 is given with its conserved first and last residue. Clone sizes are given selectively: once, few, many, or a class where the clone is expanded.

v_gene	abundance	j_gene	CDR3aa
TRBV5-6	.	TRBJ2-5	CASSFGTSLTLETQYF
TRBV7-9	.	TRBJ1-3	CASSPRGGRDGNTIYF
TRBV4-3	.	TRBJ2-2	CASSQDSSPGELFF
TRBV5-4	.	TRBJ2-7	CASSLRRVGEQYF
TRBV10-1	.	TRBJ2-2	CASSELSGSSTGELFF
TRBV29-1	.	TRBJ2-2	CSVQNAGELFF
TRBV10-3	.	TRBJ2-2	CAIRGSGTGELFF
TRBV6-5	.	TRBJ1-4	CASSLGGKLFF
TRBV19	.	TRBJ1-5	CASRGQEQSNQPQHF
TRBV6-5	once	TRBJ1-6	CASSARQYNSPLHF
TRBV5-4	.	TRBJ2-5	CASSDSLAGQETQYF
TRBV30	.	TRBJ2-7	CAWSRPPRQTATYEQYF
TRBV5-4	.	TRBJ1-1	CASSLDTGGGPTEAFF
TRBV29-1	.	TRBJ2-5	CSVDSGIRETQYF
TRBV28	.	TRBJ1-4	CASSLIGLGNEKLFF
TRBV5-1	.	TRBJ2-2	CASSQDRPFPGELFF
TRBV5-4	.	TRBJ2-7	CASSLVLGAYEQYF
TRBV10-3	few	TRBJ1-1	CAISETALNTEAFF
TRBV6-1	.	TRBJ2-7	CASSQLGLAPYEQYF
TRBV7-3	.	TRBJ2-5	CASSPSGYQETQYF
TRBV29-1	.	TRBJ2-7	CSVEDSGVVGFEQYF
TRBV29-1	.	TRBJ2-7	CSVGGPGGYEQYF
TRBV19	.	TRBJ1-2	CASRGVLKGGGEYGYTF
TRBV9	.	TRBJ2-1	CASSVDTRGRWDEQFF
TRBV7-2	.	TRBJ2-1	CASSSAGDWLNEQFF
TRBV30	.	TRBJ2-1	CARAAGVATEQFF
TRBV5-4	.	TRBJ2-1	CASSLGQGGWNEQFF
TRBV27	.	TRBJ2-1	CASSSPYNEQFF
TRBV6-5	.	TRBJ2-7	CASRTSGGSYEQYF
TRBV5-1	.	TRBJ1-1	CASSLPRNTEAFF
TRBV11-2	.	TRBJ1-5	CASSFGVSNQPQHF
TRBV28	once	TRBJ1-5	CASSLGGGADQPQHF
TRBV15	few	TRBJ1-4	CATSSGTGEKLFF
TRBV5-4	.	TRBJ2-1	CASSTWTVYNEQFF
TRBV5-1	.	TRBJ2-1	CASRPGQPSSYNEQFF
TRBV28	once	TRBJ1-5	CASSLFRSRDQPQHF
TRBV4-1	.	TRBJ1-5	CASSQDYEAASRFSQPQHF